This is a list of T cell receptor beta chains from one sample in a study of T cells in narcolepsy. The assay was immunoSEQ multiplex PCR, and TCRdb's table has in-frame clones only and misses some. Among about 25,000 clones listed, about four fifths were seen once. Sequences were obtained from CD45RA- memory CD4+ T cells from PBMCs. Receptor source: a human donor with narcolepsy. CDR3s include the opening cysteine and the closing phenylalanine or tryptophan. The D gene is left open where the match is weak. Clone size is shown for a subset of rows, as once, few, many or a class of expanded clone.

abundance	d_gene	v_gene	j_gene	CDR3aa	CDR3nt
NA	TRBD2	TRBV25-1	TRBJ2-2	CASSDGGRAITGELFF	TGTGCCAGCAGTGACGGCGGGAGGGCGATCACCGGGGAGCTGTTTTTT
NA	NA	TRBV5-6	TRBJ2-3	CASSLILSGAPDTQYF	TGTGCCAGCAGCTTGATTTTATCGGGAGCCCCAGATACGCAGTATTTT
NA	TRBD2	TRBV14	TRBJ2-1	CASSLPSGSLKFF	TGTGCCAGCAGCCTTCCTAGCGGGAGCTTGAAGTTCTTC
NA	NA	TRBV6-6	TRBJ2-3	CASSYGRGQRNTQYF	TGTGCCAGCAGTTACGGGCGGGGCCAGCGGAATACGCAGTATTTT
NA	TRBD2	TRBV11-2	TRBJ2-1	CASSLRLAESSYNEQFF	TGTGCCAGCAGCTTACGGCTAGCGGAGAGCTCCTACAATGAGCAGTTCTTC
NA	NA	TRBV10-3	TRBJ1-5	CAISLNNQPQHF	TGTGCCATCAGTCTTAACAATCAGCCCCAGCATTTT
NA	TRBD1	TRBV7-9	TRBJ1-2	CASSLAGTGNHGYTF	TGTGCCAGCAGCTTAGCCGGGACAGGGAATCATGGCTACACCTTC
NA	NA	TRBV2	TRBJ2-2	CASSPGHSGNTGELFF	TGTGCCAGCAGCCCCGGACATAGCGGGAACACCGGGGAGCTGTTTTTT
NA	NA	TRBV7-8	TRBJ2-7	CASSFGSSYEQYF	TGTGCCAGCAGCTTCGGGAGCTCCTACGAGCAGTACTTC
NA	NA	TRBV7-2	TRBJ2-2	CASSLDGAGELFF	TGTGCCAGCAGCTTAGATGGGGCCGGGGAGCTGTTTTTT
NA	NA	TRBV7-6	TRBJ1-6	CASSAPGGNNNSPLHF	TGTGCCAGCAGCGCCCCGGGTGGGAATAATAATTCACCCCTCCACTTT
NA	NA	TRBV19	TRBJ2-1	CASSIVGSTNEQFF	TGTGCCAGTAGTATCGTCGGGAGCACGAATGAGCAGTTCTTC
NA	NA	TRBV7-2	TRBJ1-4	CASSLGVAGTNEKLFF	TGTGCCAGCAGCTTAGGGGTAGCGGGCACTAATGAAAAACTGTTTTTT
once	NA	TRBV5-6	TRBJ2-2	CASSQIRDLYTGELFF	TGTGCCAGCAGCCAGATCCGGGACTTGTACACCGGGGAGCTGTTTTTT
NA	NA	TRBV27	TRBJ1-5	CASSPFDRTNQPQHF	TGTGCCAGCAGTCCTTTCGACAGGACCAATCAGCCCCAGCATTTT
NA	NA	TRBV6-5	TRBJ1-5	CASTTGPVQPQHF	TGTGCCAGCACGACAGGACCGGTTCAGCCCCAGCATTTT
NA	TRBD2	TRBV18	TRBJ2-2	CASSSGAGVSYTGELFF	TGTGCCAGCTCGTCGGGAGCGGGAGTGTCGTACACCGGGGAGCTGTTTTTT
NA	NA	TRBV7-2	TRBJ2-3	CASSLPVQDTQYF	TGTGCCAGCAGCTTACCAGTTCAAGATACGCAGTATTTT
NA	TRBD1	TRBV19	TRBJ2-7	CASAGTGVGSYEQYF	TGTGCCAGTGCCGGGACAGGTGTCGGCTCCTACGAGCAGTACTTC
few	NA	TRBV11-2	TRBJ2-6	CASSSIQTLNVLTF	TGTGCCAGCAGCTCAATCCAAACCCTCAACGTCCTGACTTTC
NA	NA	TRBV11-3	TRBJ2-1	CASSFSPSTDEQFF	TGTGCCAGCAGCTTCTCCCCCTCCACCGATGAGCAGTTCTTC
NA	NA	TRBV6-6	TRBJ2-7	CASRSGTYEQYF	TGTGCCAGTCGTTCTGGTACCTACGAGCAGTACTTC
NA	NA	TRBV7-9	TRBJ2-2	CASSFEGHTGELFF	TGTGCCAGCAGCTTTGAGGGGCACACCGGGGAGCTGTTTTTT
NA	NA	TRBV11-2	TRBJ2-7	CASSLDRMADRIF	TGTGCCAGCAGCTTAGATAGGATGGCAGACCGTATATTC
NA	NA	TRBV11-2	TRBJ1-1	CASSLVIGGLMNTEAFF	TGTGCCAGCAGCTTAGTTATAGGTGGACTGATGAACACTGAAGCTTTCTTT
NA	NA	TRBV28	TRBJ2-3	CASSLVGGADTQYF	TGTGCCAGCAGTTTAGTCGGAGGGGCAGATACGCAGTATTTT
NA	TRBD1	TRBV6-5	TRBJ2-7	CASRGGGRNEQYF	TGTGCCAGTAGAGGGGGCGGTAGGAACGAGCAGTACTTC
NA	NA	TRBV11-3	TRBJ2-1	CASSPLGRAVYNEQFF	TGTGCCAGCAGCCCCCTGGGCAGGGCCGTCTACAATGAGCAGTTCTTC